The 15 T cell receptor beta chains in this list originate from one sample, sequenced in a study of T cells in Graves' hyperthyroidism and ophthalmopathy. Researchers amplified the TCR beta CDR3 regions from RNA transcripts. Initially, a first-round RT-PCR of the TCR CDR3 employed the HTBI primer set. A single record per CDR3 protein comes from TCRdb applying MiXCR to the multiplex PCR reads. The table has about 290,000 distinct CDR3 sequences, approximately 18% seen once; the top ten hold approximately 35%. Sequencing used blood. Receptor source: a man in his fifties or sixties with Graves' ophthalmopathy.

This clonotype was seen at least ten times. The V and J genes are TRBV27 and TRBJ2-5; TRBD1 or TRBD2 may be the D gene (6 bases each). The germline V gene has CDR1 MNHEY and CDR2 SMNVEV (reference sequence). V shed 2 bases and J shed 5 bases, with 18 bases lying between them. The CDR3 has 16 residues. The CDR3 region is CASSLISGDKRETQYF. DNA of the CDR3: TGTGCCAGCAGTTTAATCTCGGGGGACAAGCGGGAGACCCAGTACTTC.

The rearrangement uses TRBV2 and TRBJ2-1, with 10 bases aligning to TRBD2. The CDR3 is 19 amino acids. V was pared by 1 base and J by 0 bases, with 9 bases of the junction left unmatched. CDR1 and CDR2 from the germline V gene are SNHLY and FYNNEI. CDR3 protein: CASSEEGAGGRSSYNEQFF. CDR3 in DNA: TGTGCCAGCAGTGAAGAGGGAGCGGGAGGGCGGAGCTCCTACAATGAGCAGTTCTTC.

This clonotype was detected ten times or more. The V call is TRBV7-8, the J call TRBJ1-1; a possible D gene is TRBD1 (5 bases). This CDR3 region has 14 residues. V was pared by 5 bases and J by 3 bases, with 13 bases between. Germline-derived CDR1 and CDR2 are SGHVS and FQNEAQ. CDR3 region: CASSVHRRDTEAFF. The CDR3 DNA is TGTGCCAGCAGCGTCCACAGGAGAGACACTGAAGCTTTCTTT.

DNA for the CDR3: TGTGCCAGCAGCTCCCTAAGGGCGCGGCAGTACTTC. Amino acids: CASSSLRARQYF. The rearrangement joins TRBV28 to TRBJ2-7; no firm D call. The CDR3 has 12 residues. From germline, CDR1 is MDHEN and CDR2 SYDVKM. The ends were cut back, 6 bases at V and 9 bases at J, with 15 bases in the middle.

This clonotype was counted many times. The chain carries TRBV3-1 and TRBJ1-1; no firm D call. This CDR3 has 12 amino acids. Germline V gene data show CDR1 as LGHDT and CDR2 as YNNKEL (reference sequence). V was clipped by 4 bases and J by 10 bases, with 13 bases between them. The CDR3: CASSPLSPRAFF. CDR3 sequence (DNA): TGTGCCAGCAGCCCGCTTTCGCCTCGAGCTTTCTTT.

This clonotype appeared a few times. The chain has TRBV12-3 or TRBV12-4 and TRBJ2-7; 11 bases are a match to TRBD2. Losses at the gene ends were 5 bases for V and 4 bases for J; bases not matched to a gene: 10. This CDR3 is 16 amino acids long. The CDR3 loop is CASSPGTSGASYEQYF. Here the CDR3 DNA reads TGTGCCAGCAGTCCGGGGACTAGCGGAGCCTCATACGAGCAGTACTTC.

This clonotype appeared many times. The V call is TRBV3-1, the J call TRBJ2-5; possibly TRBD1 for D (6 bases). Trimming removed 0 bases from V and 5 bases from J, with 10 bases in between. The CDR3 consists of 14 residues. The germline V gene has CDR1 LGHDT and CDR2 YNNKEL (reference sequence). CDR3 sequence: CASSQDHRAETQYF. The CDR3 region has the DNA TGTGCCAGCAGCCAAGATCACAGGGCCGAGACCCAGTACTTC.

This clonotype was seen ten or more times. The CDR3 bases are TGTGCCAGCAGCGTCCGAAACAGGGGTAGCGCCTACGAGCAGTACTTC. It codes for CASSVRNRGSAYEQYF. The chain recombines TRBV3-1 with TRBJ2-7, with 7 nucleotides matching TRBD1. The germline V gene encodes CDR1 LGHDT and CDR2 YNNKEL (reference sequence). The CDR3 has 16 residues. Trimming took 5 bases from V and 2 from J; bases not matched to a gene: 12.

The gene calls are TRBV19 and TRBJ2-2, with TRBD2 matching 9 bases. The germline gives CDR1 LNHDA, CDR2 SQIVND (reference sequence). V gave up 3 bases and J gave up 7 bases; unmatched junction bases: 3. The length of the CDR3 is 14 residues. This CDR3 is CASSMREGRGELFF. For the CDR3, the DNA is TGTGCCAGTAGTATGCGGGAGGGCCGCGGGGAGCTGTTTTTT.

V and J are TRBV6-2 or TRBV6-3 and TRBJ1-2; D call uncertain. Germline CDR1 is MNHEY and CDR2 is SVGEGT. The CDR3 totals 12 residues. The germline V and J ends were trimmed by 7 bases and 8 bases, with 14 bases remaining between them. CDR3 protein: CASKVGLGGYTF. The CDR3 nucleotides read TGTGCCAGCAAGGTTGGCCTTGGGGGCTACACCTTC.

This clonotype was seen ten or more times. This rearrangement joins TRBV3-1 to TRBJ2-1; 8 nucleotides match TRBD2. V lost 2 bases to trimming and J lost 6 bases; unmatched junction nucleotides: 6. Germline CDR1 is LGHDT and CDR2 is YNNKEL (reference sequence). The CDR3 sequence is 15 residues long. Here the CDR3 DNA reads TGTGCCAGCAGCCAAACCGGGAGGGCAAGCAATGAGCAGTTCTTC. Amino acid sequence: CASSQTGRASNEQFF.

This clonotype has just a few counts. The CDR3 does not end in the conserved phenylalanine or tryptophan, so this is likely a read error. The CDR3 protein is CASSLAQHYEQYL. The CDR3 DNA reads TGTGCCAGCTCCCTCGCCCAGCACTACGAGCAGTACCTC. This chain uses TRBV27 with TRBJ2-7; D remains ambiguous. CDR1 and CDR2 from the germline V gene are MNHEY and SMNVEV (reference sequence). V shed 8 bases and J shed 3 bases, with 14 bases lying between them. The CDR3 extends over 13 amino acids.

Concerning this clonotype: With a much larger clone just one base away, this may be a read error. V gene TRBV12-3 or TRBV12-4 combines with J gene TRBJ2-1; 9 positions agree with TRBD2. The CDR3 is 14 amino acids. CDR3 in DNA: TGTGCCAGCAGTGGACTAGCGTATCACAATGAGCAGTCCTTC. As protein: CASSGLAYHNEQSF.

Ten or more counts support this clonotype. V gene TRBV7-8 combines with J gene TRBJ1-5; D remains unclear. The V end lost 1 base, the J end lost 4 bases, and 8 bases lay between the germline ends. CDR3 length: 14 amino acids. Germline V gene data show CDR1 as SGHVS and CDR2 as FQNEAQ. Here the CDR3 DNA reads TGTGCCAGCAGCTTAGGGGGTTATAATCAGCCCCAGCATTTT. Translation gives CASSLGGYNQPQHF.

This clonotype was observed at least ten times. The CDR3 DNA follows: TGTGCCAGCAGCCGGACAACTAGCGGAGATACGCAGTATTTT. Translation: CASSRTTSGDTQYF. V gene TRBV7-3 combines with J gene TRBJ2-3; 8 positions agree with TRBD2. CDR3 length: 14 amino acids. The V segment lost 5 bases and the J segment 5 bases; nucleotides outside the gene matches: 6. Per the germline V gene, CDR1 is SGHTA and CDR2 is FQGTGA.